The rows below give T cell receptor beta chains drawn from one sample of a study of T cells in Graves' hyperthyroidism and ophthalmopathy. TCRdb re-derived calls from the multiplex PCR reads in MiXCR, one entry per CDR3 protein. Among roughly 380,000 distinct CDR3 sequences listed, about 15% were seen once. The sample taken for sequencing was blood. These receptors all come from a woman aged 55-69 years with Graves' hyperthyroidism. CDR3s include the opening cysteine and the closing phenylalanine or tryptophan. Fields, in order: J gene, D gene, V gene, clone size, CDR3 DNA, CDR3 protein. A D gene is named only where the DNA matches it firmly. Size is omitted from some rows. Given values are once, few, many or a class for expanded clones.

J gene: TRBJ2-5
D gene: NA
V gene: TRBV2
clone size: many
CDR3 DNA: TGTGCCAGCAGTGAACCGGGAGTAGTGGAGACCCAGTACTTC
CDR3 protein: CASSEPGVVETQYF

J gene: TRBJ2-7
D gene: NA
V gene: TRBV20-1
clone size: many
CDR3 DNA: TGCAGTGCTAGAGATGCTCGTGGCTCAATCTCCCCCGAGCAGTACTTC
CDR3 protein: CSARDARGSISPEQYF

J gene: TRBJ2-3
D gene: NA
V gene: TRBV20-1
clone size: few
CDR3 DNA: TGCAGTGCTAAGGGTAGCGGACGTTCCTACACAGATACGCAGTATTTT
CDR3 protein: CSAKGSGRSYTDTQYF

J gene: TRBJ2-3
D gene: NA
V gene: TRBV5-4
clone size: NA
CDR3 DNA: TGTGCCAGCAGCCAGTGGACTAGCACAGATACGCAGTATTTT
CDR3 protein: CASSQWTSTDTQYF

J gene: TRBJ2-7
D gene: NA
V gene: TRBV7-2
clone size: many
CDR3 DNA: TGTGCCAGCAGCTTAGAGTCTGAGGGCCCCTACGAGCAGTACTTC
CDR3 protein: CASSLESEGPYEQYF

J gene: TRBJ2-7
D gene: NA
V gene: TRBV5-1
clone size: NA
CDR3 DNA: TGCGCCAGCAGCCCGGGACACGCCGAGCAGTACTTC
CDR3 protein: CASSPGHAEQYF

J gene: TRBJ2-5
D gene: TRBD2
V gene: TRBV3-1
clone size: many
CDR3 DNA: TGTGCCAGCAGACTTAGCGGGAGCCGACAAGAGACCCAGTACTTC
CDR3 protein: CASRLSGSRQETQYF

J gene: TRBJ1-2
D gene: NA
V gene: TRBV5-1
clone size: few
CDR3 DNA: TGCGCCAGCAGCTTGGAGGCAGGGATTACGGCTGGCTACACCTTC
CDR3 protein: CASSLEAGITAGYTF

J gene: TRBJ2-5
D gene: TRBD1
V gene: TRBV11-3
clone size: many
CDR3 DNA: TGTGCCAGCAGCCTAACCAGGGGGCGAGAGACCCAGTACTTC
CDR3 protein: CASSLTRGRETQYF

J gene: TRBJ2-7
D gene: TRBD2
V gene: TRBV27
clone size: many
CDR3 DNA: TGTGCCAGCAGCCCTGGACTAGCGGTCTACGAGCAGTACTTC
CDR3 protein: CASSPGLAVYEQYF

J gene: TRBJ2-1
D gene: TRBD2
V gene: TRBV30
clone size: many
CDR3 DNA: TGTGCCTGGAGAGGGGCGGGAGACCCTAGATACAATGAGCAGTTCTTC
CDR3 protein: CAWRGAGDPRYNEQFF

J gene: TRBJ2-1
D gene: NA
V gene: TRBV24-1
clone size: NA
CDR3 DNA: TGTGCCACCAGTGGGGAGTCGGGCAATGAGCAGTTCTTC
CDR3 protein: CATSGESGNEQFF

J gene: TRBJ1-1
D gene: TRBD1
V gene: TRBV2
clone size: few
CDR3 DNA: TGTGCCAGCAGTGAAGGCGACAGGGGGCGACGGACCACTGAAGCTTTCTTT
CDR3 protein: CASSEGDRGRRTTEAFF

J gene: TRBJ2-7
D gene: NA
V gene: TRBV27
clone size: few
CDR3 DNA: TGTGCCAGCAGCCAACCGGGACACACCACATACGAGCAGTACTTC
CDR3 protein: CASSQPGHTTYEQYF

J gene: TRBJ1-6
D gene: NA
V gene: TRBV5-4
clone size: NA
CDR3 DNA: TGTGCCAGCAGCTTGCAACCGGGACACCAAAATTCACCCCTCCACTTT
CDR3 protein: CASSLQPGHQNSPLHF

J gene: TRBJ1-2
D gene: NA
V gene: TRBV30
clone size: few
CDR3 DNA: TGTGCCTGGAGATCTGGCCAGAGGAATGGCTACACCTTC
CDR3 protein: CAWRSGQRNGYTF

J gene: TRBJ2-3
D gene: NA
V gene: TRBV19
clone size: few
CDR3 DNA: TGTGCCAGTGGCATTAGACGCGCAGATACGCAGTATTTT
CDR3 protein: CASGIRRADTQYF

J gene: TRBJ2-1
D gene: TRBD2
V gene: TRBV2
clone size: many
CDR3 DNA: TGTGCCAGCAGCGACCCCGGGGGGAAACAGTTCTTC
CDR3 protein: CASSDPGGKQFF

J gene: TRBJ2-1
D gene: NA
V gene: TRBV10-1
clone size: many
CDR3 DNA: TGCGCCAGCATCACATCGGGAGTTTTTTACAATGAGCAGTTCTTC
CDR3 protein: CASITSGVFYNEQFF

J gene: TRBJ2-3
D gene: NA
V gene: TRBV19
clone size: few
CDR3 DNA: TGTGCCAGTAGTTTCCCTGGGGCAGATACGCAGTATTTT
CDR3 protein: CASSFPGADTQYF

J gene: TRBJ2-7
D gene: TRBD1
V gene: TRBV20-1
clone size: many
CDR3 DNA: TGCAGTGCTAGAGACGACAGGGAGACCTACGAGCAGTACTTC
CDR3 protein: CSARDDRETYEQYF

J gene: TRBJ1-2
D gene: NA
V gene: TRBV27
clone size: many
CDR3 DNA: TGTGCCAGCAGTGGGGCCACTAACTATGGCTACACCTTC
CDR3 protein: CASSGATNYGYTF

J gene: TRBJ2-5
D gene: NA
V gene: TRBV20-1
clone size: many
CDR3 DNA: TGCAGTGCTAGAGGGCAGCGAGGCGAGACCCAGTACTTC
CDR3 protein: CSARGQRGETQYF

J gene: TRBJ2-7
D gene: NA
V gene: TRBV29-1
clone size: many
CDR3 DNA: TGCAGCGTCGAGGCAGGGTTGTTCGAGCAGTACTTC
CDR3 protein: CSVEAGLFEQYF

J gene: TRBJ1-3
D gene: NA
V gene: TRBV7-3
clone size: many
CDR3 DNA: TGTGCCAGCAGCCCTAACCTAAGCTCTGGAAACACCATATATTTT
CDR3 protein: CASSPNLSSGNTIYF

J gene: TRBJ2-5
D gene: NA
V gene: TRBV20-1
clone size: many
CDR3 DNA: TGCAGTGCTAGGGGGGGTGATGGAGAGACCCAGTACTTC
CDR3 protein: CSARGGDGETQYF

J gene: TRBJ2-3
D gene: TRBD2
V gene: TRBV6-1
clone size: NA
CDR3 DNA: TGTGCCAGCAGTCCCCCCCGGGGTAGCGGGAAATTAGATACGCAGTATTTT
CDR3 protein: CASSPPRGSGKLDTQYF

J gene: TRBJ2-2
D gene: NA
V gene: TRBV18
clone size: few
CDR3 DNA: TGTGCCAGCTCATGGGGGGAAACCGCAGAGCTGTTTTTT
CDR3 protein: CASSWGETAELFF

J gene: TRBJ1-5
D gene: TRBD1
V gene: TRBV19
clone size: NA
CDR3 DNA: TGTGCCAGTAGCCTAAGGGGGCAACAGCCCCAGCATTTT
CDR3 protein: CASSLRGQQPQHF

J gene: TRBJ1-4
D gene: NA
V gene: TRBV24-1
clone size: many
CDR3 DNA: TGTGCCACCAGTGACGCAGCAACTAATGAAAAACTGTTTTTT
CDR3 protein: CATSDAATNEKLFF

J gene: TRBJ1-2
D gene: TRBD1
V gene: TRBV11-3
clone size: many
CDR3 DNA: TGTGCCAGCAGCTTAGGGCGACAGGGGCAATCTAACTATGGCTACACCTTC
CDR3 protein: CASSLGRQGQSNYGYTF

J gene: TRBJ1-1
D gene: TRBD1
V gene: TRBV4-1
clone size: NA
CDR3 DNA: TGCGCCAGCAGCCAAGGTATACAGGGGATGAACACTGAAGCTTTCTTT
CDR3 protein: CASSQGIQGMNTEAFF

J gene: TRBJ2-1
D gene: TRBD2
V gene: TRBV19
clone size: few
CDR3 DNA: TGTGCCAGTAGTATTAGCGGGAGGGGTGATGAGCAGTTCTTC
CDR3 protein: CASSISGRGDEQFF

J gene: TRBJ1-1
D gene: TRBD1
V gene: TRBV7-9
clone size: many
CDR3 DNA: TGTGCCAGCAGCTTGGCACAGGGGAGTTTCACTGAAGCTTTCTTT
CDR3 protein: CASSLAQGSFTEAFF

J gene: TRBJ2-7
D gene: NA
V gene: TRBV13
clone size: many
CDR3 DNA: TGTGCCAGCAGCTTAGACAGGGCGGTCTCCGAGCAGTACTTC
CDR3 protein: CASSLDRAVSEQYF

J gene: TRBJ2-3
D gene: TRBD1
V gene: TRBV6-1
clone size: few
CDR3 DNA: TGTGCCAGCAGCCCCACCGGGACAGGGACAGATACGCAGTATTTT
CDR3 protein: CASSPTGTGTDTQYF

J gene: TRBJ2-5
D gene: NA
V gene: TRBV7-6
clone size: many
CDR3 DNA: TGTGCCAGCAGCCGTACACTTCAAGAGACCCAGTACTTC
CDR3 protein: CASSRTLQETQYF

J gene: TRBJ2-7
D gene: NA
V gene: TRBV10-3
clone size: many
CDR3 DNA: TGTGCCATCAAGCTGGACACCTCCTACGAGCAGTACTTC
CDR3 protein: CAIKLDTSYEQYF

J gene: TRBJ1-4
D gene: NA
V gene: TRBV2
clone size: few
CDR3 DNA: TGTGCCAGCGGGGCCAGGGCCCTTAATGAAAAACTGTTTTTT
CDR3 protein: CASGARALNEKLFF

J gene: TRBJ2-5
D gene: TRBD2
V gene: TRBV7-8
clone size: few
CDR3 DNA: TGTGCCAGCAGCTCCACTCCTCTAGCGGGGGGGACCCAGTACTTC
CDR3 protein: CASSSTPLAGGTQYF

J gene: TRBJ2-1
D gene: NA
V gene: TRBV28
clone size: many
CDR3 DNA: TGTGCCAGTTGGGGGTCCTACAATGAGCAGTTCTTC
CDR3 protein: CASWGSYNEQFF

J gene: TRBJ2-3
D gene: TRBD2
V gene: TRBV28
clone size: many
CDR3 DNA: TGTGCCAGCAGCTCAGCTCTAGCGGGGTTCGATACGCAGTATTTT
CDR3 protein: CASSSALAGFDTQYF

J gene: TRBJ2-7
D gene: NA
V gene: TRBV27
clone size: few
CDR3 DNA: TGTGCCAGCAGCCGCGGGACGGGGAGCTCCTACGAGCAGTACTTC
CDR3 protein: CASSRGTGSSYEQYF

J gene: TRBJ2-7
D gene: TRBD2
V gene: TRBV6-1
clone size: NA
CDR3 DNA: TGTGCCAGCGGGGCTGCGCTTAGCGGGAGGGTTTACGAGCGGTACTTC
CDR3 protein: CASGAALSGRVYERYF

J gene: TRBJ1-2
D gene: TRBD1
V gene: TRBV10-3
clone size: NA
CDR3 DNA: TGTGCCATCAGTGTGACAGGGCCCTATGGCTACACCTTC
CDR3 protein: CAISVTGPYGYTF

J gene: TRBJ1-2
D gene: TRBD1
V gene: TRBV24-1
clone size: many
CDR3 DNA: TGTGCCACCAGTGAATGGACAGGGAGGGACTATGGCTACACCTTC
CDR3 protein: CATSEWTGRDYGYTF

J gene: TRBJ1-5
D gene: NA
V gene: TRBV19
clone size: NA
CDR3 DNA: TGTGCCAGTCTAATTACGGACACAAGCAATCAGCCCCAGCATTTT
CDR3 protein: CASLITDTSNQPQHF

J gene: TRBJ2-5
D gene: TRBD2
V gene: TRBV28
clone size: many
CDR3 DNA: TGTGCCAGCAGTTTTTCCCCTAGCGGGAGCCAAGAGACCCAGTACTTC
CDR3 protein: CASSFSPSGSQETQYF

J gene: TRBJ1-2
D gene: NA
V gene: TRBV28
clone size: many
CDR3 DNA: TGTGCCAGCAGCTCCCGTTACGGCTACACCTTC
CDR3 protein: CASSSRYGYTF